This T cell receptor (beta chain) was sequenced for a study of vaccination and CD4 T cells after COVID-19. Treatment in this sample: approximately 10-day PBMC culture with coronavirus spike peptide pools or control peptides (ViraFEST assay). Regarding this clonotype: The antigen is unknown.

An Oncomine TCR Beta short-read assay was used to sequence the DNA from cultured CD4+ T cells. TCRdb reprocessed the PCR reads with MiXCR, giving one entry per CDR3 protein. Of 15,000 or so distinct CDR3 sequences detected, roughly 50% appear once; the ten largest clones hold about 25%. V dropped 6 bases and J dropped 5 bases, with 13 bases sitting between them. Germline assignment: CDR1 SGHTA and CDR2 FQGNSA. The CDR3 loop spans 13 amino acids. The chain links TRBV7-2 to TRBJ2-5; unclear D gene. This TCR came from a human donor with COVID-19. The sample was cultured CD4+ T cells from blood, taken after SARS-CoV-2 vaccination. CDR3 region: CASRQRGGETQYF. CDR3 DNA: TGTGCCAGCAGACAACGCGGTGGGGAGACCCAGTACTTC.